This TCR beta chain is from a study of cytomegalovirus exposure and HLA in healthy donors. Overall study findings and caveats: In an earlier analysis, productive rearrangement rates for most beta V segments clustered near 87% or 30%. Later on, a genetic analysis was performed. It linked a missense variant in DCLRE1C with V- and J-gene trimming of TCR beta. There were several of the most significant clusters that appeared linked to common viral pathogens in a later analysis. It was shown in a later analysis that HLA-associated TCR beta chains were more clonally expanded than other, equally common chains.

The V gene's germline CDR1 is SNHLY and CDR2 FYNNEI. This CDR3 has 14 amino acids. Deletions cut 5 bases from V and 5 bases from J, with 16 bases between. With respect to this clone: What it binds is unknown.

In the PCR, 60 Vbeta and 13 Jbeta primers were used. The data were produced by immunoSEQ multiplex PCR, yet TCRdb's version contains in-frame clones alone and is incomplete. The sample has fewer than 250,000 clones, roughly 87% seen once. The V gene is TRBV2, the J gene TRBJ2-7, with D possibly matching TRBD1 (5 bases). The receptor comes from a boy younger than 10 in good health and CMV-seronegative. Specimen: PBMCs. Written as DNA, the CDR3 is TGTGCCAGCAGTTTAGATACAGGTACCCACGAGCAGTACTTC. Translation gives CASSLDTGTHEQYF.